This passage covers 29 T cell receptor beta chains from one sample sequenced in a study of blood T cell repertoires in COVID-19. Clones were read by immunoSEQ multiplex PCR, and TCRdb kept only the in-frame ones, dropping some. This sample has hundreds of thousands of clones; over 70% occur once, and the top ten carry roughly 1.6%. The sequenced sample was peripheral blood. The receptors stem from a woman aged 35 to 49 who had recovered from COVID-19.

CDR3 bases: TGTGCCAGCAGTGACAGATACGAGCAGTACTTC. This sequence encodes CASSDRYEQYF. V and J are TRBV6-1 and TRBJ2-7; D ambiguous. The CDR3 has 11 amino acids. V dropped 3 bases and J dropped 4 bases, with 4 bases sitting between them. Germline V CDR1 and CDR2: MNHNS, SASEGT.

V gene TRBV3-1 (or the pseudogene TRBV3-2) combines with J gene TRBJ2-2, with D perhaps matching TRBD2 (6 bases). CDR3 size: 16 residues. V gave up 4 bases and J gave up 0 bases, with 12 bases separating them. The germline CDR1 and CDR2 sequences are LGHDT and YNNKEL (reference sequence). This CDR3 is CASSPTSNPNTGELFF. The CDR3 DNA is TGTGCCAGCAGCCCTACTAGCAATCCGAACACCGGGGAGCTGTTTTTT.

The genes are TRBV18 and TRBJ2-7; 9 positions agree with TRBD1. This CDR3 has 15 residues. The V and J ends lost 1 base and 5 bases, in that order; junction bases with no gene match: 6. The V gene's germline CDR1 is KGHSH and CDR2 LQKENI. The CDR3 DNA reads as TGTGCCAGCTCACCACGAACAGGGGGCTGGGACGAGCAGTACTTC. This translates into CASSPRTGGWDEQYF.

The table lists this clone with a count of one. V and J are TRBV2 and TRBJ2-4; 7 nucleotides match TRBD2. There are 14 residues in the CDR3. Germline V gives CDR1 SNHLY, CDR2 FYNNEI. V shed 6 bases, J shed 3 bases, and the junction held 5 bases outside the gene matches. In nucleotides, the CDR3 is TGTGCCAGCAGGTTGGGGGAGGGCAAAAACATTCAGTACTTC. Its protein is CASRLGEGKNIQYF. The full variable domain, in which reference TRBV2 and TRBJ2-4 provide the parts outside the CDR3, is EPEVTQTPSHQVTQMGQEVILRCVPISNHLYFYWYRQILGQKVEFLVSFYNNEISEKSEIFDDQFSVERPDGSNFTLKIRSTKLEDSAMYFCASRLGEGKNIQYFGAGTRLSVL.

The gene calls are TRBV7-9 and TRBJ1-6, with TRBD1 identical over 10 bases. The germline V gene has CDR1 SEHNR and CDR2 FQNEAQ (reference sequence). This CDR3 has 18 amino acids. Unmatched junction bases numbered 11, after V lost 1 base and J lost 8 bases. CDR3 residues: CASSLVPGTGEGYSPLHF. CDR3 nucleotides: TGTGCCAGCAGCTTAGTGCCCGGGACAGGGGAAGGGTATTCACCCCTCCACTTT. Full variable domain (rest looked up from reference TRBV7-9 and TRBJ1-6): DTGVSQNPRHKITKRGQNVTFRCDPISEHNRLYWYRQTLGQGPEFLTYFQNEAQLEKSRLLSDRFSAERPKGSFSTLEIQRTEQGDSAMYLCASSLVPGTGEGYSPLHFGNGTRLTVT.

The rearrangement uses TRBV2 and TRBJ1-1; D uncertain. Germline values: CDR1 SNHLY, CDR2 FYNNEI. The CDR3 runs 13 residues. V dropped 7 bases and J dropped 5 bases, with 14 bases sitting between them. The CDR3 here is CASTGEGWTEAFF. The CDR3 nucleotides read TGTGCCAGCACCGGGGAGGGATGGACTGAAGCTTTCTTT.

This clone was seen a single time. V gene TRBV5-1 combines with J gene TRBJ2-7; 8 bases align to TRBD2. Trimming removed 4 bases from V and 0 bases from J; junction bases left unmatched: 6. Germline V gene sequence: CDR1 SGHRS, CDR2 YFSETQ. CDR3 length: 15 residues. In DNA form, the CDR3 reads TGCGCCAGCAGCAGGTTAGCGGGGAGCTCCTACGAGCAGTACTTC. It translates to CASSRLAGSSYEQYF.

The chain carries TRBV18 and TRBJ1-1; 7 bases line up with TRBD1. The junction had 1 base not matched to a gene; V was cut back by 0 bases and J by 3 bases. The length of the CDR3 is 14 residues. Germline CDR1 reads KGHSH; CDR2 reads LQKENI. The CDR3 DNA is TGTGCCAGCTCACCACCCCAGGGGGACACTGAAGCTTTCTTT. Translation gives CASSPPQGDTEAFF.

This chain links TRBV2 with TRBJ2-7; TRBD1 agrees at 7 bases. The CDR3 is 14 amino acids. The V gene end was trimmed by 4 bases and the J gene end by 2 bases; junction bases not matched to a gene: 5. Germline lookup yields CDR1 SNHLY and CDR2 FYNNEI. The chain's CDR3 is CASSAGQSPYEQYF. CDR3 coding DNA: TGTGCCAGCAGTGCGGGACAGAGCCCCTACGAGCAGTACTTC.

CDR3 in amino acids: CASSWGPNSYNEQFF. The CDR3 DNA follows: TGTGCCAGCAGCTGGGGCCCGAACTCCTACAATGAGCAGTTCTTC. The chain uses TRBV11-2 and TRBJ2-1; D possibly corresponds to TRBD1 (5 bases). CDR3 length: 15 residues. Germline V gives CDR1 SGHAT, CDR2 FQNNGV. The ends were cut back, 4 bases at V and 0 bases at J, with 10 bases in the middle. Drawing the rest from reference TRBV11-2 and TRBJ2-1, the complete variable domain is EAGVAQSPRYKIIEKRQSVAFWCNPISGHATLYWYQQILGQGPKLLIQFQNNGVVDDSQLPKDRFSAERLKGVDSTLKIQPAKLEDSAVYLCASSWGPNSYNEQFFGPGTRLTVL.

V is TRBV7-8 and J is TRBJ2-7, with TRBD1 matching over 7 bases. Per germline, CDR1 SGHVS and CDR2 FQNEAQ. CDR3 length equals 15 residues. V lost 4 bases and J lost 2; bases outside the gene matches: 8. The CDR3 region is CASSSTSGQTYEQYF. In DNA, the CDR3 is TGTGCCAGCAGCTCTACCTCGGGACAGACCTACGAGCAGTACTTC.

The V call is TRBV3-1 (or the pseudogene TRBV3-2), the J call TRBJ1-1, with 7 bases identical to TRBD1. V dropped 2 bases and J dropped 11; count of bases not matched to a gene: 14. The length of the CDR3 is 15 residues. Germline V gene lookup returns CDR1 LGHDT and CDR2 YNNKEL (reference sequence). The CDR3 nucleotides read TGTGCCAGCAGCCAAACCCCGACAGGGAACATTAACGCTTTCTTT. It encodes CASSQTPTGNINAFF.

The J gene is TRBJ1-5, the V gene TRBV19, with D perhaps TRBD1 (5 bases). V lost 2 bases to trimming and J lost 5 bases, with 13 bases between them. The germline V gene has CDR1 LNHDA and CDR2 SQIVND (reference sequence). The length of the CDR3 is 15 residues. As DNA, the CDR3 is TGTGCCAGTAGTATAAGGGGCGAGAGTTATCAGCCCCAGCATTTT. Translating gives CASSIRGESYQPQHF.

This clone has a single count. Here the CDR3 reads CASTPYGATEAFF. The CDR3 DNA reads as TGTGCCAGCACCCCCTACGGTGCCACTGAAGCTTTCTTT. V is TRBV6-5 and J is TRBJ1-1, with D unresolved. Trimming took 7 bases from V and 4 from J, leaving 13 bases between them. CDR1 MNHEY and CDR2 SVGAGI come from the germline V gene. There are 13 residues in the CDR3.

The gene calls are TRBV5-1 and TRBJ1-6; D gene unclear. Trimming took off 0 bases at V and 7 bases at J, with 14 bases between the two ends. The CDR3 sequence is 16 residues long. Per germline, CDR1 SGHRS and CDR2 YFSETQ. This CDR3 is CASSLGGTSPNSPLHF. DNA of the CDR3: TGCGCCAGCAGCTTGGGAGGCACCAGTCCCAATTCACCCCTCCACTTT.

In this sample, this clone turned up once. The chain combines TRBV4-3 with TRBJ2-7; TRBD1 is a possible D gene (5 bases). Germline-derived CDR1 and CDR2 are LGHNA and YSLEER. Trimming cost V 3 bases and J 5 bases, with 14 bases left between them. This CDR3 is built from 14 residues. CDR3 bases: TGCGCCAGCAGCCACGGTACAGGTTGGGACGAGCAGTACTTC. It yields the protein CASSHGTGWDEQYF.

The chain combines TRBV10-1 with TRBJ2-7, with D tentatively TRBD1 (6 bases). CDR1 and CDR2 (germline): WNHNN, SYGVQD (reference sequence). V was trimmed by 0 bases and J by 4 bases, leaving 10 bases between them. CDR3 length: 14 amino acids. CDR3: CASSESTGSYEQYF. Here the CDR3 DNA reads TGCGCCAGCAGTGAGTCAACAGGGTCTTACGAGCAGTACTTC.

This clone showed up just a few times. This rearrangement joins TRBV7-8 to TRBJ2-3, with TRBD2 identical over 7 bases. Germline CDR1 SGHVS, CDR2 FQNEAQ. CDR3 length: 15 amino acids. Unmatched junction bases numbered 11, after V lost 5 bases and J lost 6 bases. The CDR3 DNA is TGTGCCAGCAGCCCCCCCGGGGGGAGTTCGGATACGCAGTATTTT. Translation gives CASSPPGGSSDTQYF.

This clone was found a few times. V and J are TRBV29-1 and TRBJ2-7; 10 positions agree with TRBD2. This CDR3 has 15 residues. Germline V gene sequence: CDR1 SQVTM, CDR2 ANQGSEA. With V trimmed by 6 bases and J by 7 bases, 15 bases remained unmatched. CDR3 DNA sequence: TGCAGCGTGGGACGGTTGCGAGCGGGGGGGCGGGAGCAGTACTTC. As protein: CSVGRLRAGGREQYF.

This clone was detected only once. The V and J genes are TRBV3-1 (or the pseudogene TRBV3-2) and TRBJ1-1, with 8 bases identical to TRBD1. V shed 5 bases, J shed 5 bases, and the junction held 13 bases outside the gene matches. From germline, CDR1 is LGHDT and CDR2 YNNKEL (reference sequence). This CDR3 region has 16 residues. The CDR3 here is CASSSGQGGMETEAFF. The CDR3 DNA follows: TGTGCCAGCAGCTCCGGACAGGGTGGTATGGAGACTGAAGCTTTCTTT.

CDR3 residues: CASTLAPAEPQGYTF. The CDR3 DNA follows: TGTGCCAGCACCTTAGCTCCCGCGGAGCCTCAAGGCTACACCTTC. The chain joins TRBV6-5 to TRBJ1-2; D gene ambiguous. The CDR3 extends over 15 amino acids. Germline V lookup: CDR1 MNHEY, CDR2 SVGAGI. Trimming stripped 7 bases from V and 8 bases from J, with 23 bases between.

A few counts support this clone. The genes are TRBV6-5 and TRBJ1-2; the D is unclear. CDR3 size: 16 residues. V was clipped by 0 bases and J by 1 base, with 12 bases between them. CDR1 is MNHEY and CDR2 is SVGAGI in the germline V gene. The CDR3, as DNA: TGTGCCAGCAGTTACTCGGGCAGCTCAAGTAACTATGGCTACACCTTC. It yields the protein CASSYSGSSSNYGYTF.

CDR3 sequence reads: CASSGYTSTEAFF. The CDR3 bases are TGTGCCAGCAGCGGATATACGAGCACTGAAGCTTTCTTT. The gene calls are TRBV9 and TRBJ1-1; D gene ambiguous. V was cut by 3 bases and J by 4 bases, with 10 bases left in between. The CDR3 is made up of 13 amino acids. Germline V lookup: CDR1 SGDLS, CDR2 YYNGEE. The full variable domain, rest sourced from reference TRBV9 and TRBJ1-1, is DSGVTQTPKHLITATGQRVTLRCSPRSGDLSVYWYQQSLDQGLQFLIQYYNGEERAKGNILERFSAQQFPDLHSELNLSSLELGDSALYFCASSGYTSTEAFFGQGTRLTVV.

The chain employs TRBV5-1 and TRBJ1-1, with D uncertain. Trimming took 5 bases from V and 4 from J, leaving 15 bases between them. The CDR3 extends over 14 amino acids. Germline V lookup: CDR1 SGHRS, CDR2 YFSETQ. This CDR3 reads CASRSDSSGTEAFF. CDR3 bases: TGCGCCAGCAGGAGCGATAGTTCGGGCACTGAAGCTTTCTTT. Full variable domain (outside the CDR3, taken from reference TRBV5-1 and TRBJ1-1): KAGVTQTPRYLIKTRGQQVTLSCSPISGHRSVSWYQQTPGQGLQFLFEYFSETQRNKGNFPGRFSGRQFSNSRSEMNVSTLELGDSALYLCASRSDSSGTEAFFGQGTRLTVV.

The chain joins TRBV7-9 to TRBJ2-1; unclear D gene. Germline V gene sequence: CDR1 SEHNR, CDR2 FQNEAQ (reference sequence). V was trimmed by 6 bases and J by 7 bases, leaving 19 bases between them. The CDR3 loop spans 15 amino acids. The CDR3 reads CASRPPPVVSNEQFF. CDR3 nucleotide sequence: TGTGCCAGCAGGCCTCCGCCGGTCGTTAGTAATGAGCAGTTCTTC.

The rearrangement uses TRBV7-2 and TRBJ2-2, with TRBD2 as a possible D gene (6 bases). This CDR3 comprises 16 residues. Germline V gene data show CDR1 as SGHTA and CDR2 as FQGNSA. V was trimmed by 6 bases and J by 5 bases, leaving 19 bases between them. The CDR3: CASRDLGGAGTGELFF. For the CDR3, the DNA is TGTGCCAGCAGAGACTTGGGCGGGGCAGGAACCGGGGAGCTGTTTTTT.

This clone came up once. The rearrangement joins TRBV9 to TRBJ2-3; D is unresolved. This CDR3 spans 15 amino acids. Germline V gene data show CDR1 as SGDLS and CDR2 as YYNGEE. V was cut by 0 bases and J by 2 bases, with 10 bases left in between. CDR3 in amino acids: CASSVVGSNTDTQYF. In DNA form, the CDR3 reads TGTGCCAGCAGCGTAGTGGGCTCAAACACAGATACGCAGTATTTT. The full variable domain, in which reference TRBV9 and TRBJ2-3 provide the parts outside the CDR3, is DSGVTQTPKHLITATGQRVTLRCSPRSGDLSVYWYQQSLDQGLQFLIQYYNGEERAKGNILERFSAQQFPDLHSELNLSSLELGDSALYFCASSVVGSNTDTQYFGPGTRLTVL.

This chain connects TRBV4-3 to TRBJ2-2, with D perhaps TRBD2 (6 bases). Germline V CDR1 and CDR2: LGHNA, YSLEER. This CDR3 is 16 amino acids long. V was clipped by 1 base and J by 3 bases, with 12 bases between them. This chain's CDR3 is CASSQGGVLDTGELFF. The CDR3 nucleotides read TGCGCCAGCAGCCAAGGGGGGGTATTGGACACCGGGGAGCTGTTTTTT.

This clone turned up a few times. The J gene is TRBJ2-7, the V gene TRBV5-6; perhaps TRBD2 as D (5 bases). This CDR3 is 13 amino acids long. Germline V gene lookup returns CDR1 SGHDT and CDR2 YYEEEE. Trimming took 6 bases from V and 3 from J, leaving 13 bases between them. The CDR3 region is CASTQNGIYEQYF. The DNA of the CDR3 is TGTGCCAGCACCCAGAACGGGATCTACGAGCAGTACTTC.